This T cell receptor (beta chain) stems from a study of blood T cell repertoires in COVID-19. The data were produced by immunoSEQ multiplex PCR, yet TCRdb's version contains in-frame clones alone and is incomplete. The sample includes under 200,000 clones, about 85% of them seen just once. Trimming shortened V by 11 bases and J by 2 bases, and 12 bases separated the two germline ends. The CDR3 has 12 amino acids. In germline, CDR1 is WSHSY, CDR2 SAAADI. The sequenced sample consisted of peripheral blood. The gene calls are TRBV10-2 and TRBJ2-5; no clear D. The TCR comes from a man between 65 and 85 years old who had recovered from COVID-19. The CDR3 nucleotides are TGCGCCTCCGCCCAGGTACAAGAGACCCAGTACTTC. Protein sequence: CASAQVQETQYF.